This TCR beta chain was captured by sequencing in a study of shared clonotypes between healthy human individuals. Study details: CD4 naive cells filled three plates per donor, CD4 memory three, CD8 naive two and CD8 memory one.

On this clone itself: The antigen is unknown.

The germline gives CDR1 SGHDN, CDR2 FVKESK. V shed 4 bases and J shed 0 bases, with 11 bases lying between them. The CDR3 totals 15 residues. Notes on the study in general: Among non-shared clonotypes, generation probabilities were lower than among those shared by all four donors.

Investigators divided CD4+ cells into CD45RA+ naive and CD45RA-negative memory subsets. Replicate PCRs from sorted subsets contained around 190 ng DNA, which is tens of thousands of T cell genomes. Sequencing was performed with immunoSEQ multiplex PCR; in TCRdb, only in-frame clones are kept and a portion is missing. The table has a few million clones, roughly 92% seen once. The sample was naive CD4+ T cells from PBMCs. As to subset: CD45RA+ positively selected. V gene TRBV14 combines with J gene TRBJ2-3; no clear D. This clonotype originated in a man between 18 and 35 years old in good health. Some clones in this sample may be carry-over from other donors' samples. This CDR3 is CASSRQLLSTDTQYF. The CDR3 DNA follows: TGTGCCAGCAGCCGCCAGTTGCTTAGCACAGATACGCAGTATTTT.